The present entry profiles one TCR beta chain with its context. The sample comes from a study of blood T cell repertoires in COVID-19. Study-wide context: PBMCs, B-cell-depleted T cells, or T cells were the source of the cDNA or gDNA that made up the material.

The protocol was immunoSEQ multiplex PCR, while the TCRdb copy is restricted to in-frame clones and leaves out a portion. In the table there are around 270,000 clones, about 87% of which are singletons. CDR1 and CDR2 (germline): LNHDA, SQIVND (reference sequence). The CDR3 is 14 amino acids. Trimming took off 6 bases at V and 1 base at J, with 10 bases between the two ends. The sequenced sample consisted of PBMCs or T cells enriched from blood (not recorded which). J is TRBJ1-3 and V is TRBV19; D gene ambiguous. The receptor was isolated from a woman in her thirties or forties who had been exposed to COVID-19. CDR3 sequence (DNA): TGTGCCAGTAGCCCCCGAGTGTCTGGAAACACCATATATTTT. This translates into CASSPRVSGNTIYF.